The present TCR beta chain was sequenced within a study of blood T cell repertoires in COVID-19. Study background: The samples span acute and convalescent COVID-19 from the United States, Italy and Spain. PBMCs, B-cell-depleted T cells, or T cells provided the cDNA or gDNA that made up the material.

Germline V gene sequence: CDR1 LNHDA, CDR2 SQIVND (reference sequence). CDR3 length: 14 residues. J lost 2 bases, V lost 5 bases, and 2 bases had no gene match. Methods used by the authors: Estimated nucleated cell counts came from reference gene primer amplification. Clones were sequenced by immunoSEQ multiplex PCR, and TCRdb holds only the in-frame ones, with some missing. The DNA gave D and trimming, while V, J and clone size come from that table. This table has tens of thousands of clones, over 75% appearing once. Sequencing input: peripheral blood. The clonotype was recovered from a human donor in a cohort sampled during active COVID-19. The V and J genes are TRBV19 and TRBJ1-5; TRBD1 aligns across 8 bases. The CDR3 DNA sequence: TGTGCCAGTAGTGTGACAGGGGGCAATCAGCCCCAGCATTTT. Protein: CASSVTGGNQPQHF.